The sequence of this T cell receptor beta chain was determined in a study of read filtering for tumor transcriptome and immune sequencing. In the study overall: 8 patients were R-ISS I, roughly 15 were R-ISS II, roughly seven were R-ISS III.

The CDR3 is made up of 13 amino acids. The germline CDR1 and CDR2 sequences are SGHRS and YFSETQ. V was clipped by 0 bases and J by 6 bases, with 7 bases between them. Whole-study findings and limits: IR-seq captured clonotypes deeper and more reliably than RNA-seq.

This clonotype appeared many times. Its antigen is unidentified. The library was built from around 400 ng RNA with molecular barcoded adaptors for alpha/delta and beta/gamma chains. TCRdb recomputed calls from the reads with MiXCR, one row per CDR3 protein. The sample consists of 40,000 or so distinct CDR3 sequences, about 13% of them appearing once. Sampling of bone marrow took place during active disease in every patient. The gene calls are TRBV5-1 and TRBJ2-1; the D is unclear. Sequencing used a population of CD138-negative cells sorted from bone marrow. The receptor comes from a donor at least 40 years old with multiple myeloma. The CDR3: CASSLGLSNEQFF. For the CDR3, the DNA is TGCGCCAGCAGCTTGGGACTCAGCAATGAGCAGTTCTTC. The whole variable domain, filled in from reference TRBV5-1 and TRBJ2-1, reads KAGVTQTPRYLIKTRGQQVTLSCSPISGHRSVSWYQQTPGQGLQFLFEYFSETQRNKGNFPGRFSGRQFSNSRSEMNVSTLELGDSALYLCASSLGLSNEQFFGPGTRLTVL.